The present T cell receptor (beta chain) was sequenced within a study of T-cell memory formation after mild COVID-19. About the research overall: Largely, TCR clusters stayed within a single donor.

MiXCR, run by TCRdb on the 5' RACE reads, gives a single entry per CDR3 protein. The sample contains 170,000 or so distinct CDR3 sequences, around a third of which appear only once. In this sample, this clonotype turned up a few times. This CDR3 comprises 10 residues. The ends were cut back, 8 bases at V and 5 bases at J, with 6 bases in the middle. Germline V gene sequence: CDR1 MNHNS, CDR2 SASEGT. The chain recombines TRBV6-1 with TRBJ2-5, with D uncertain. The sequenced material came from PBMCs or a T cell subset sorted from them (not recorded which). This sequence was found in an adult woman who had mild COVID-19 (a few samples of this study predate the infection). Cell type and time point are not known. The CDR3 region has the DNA TGTGCCAGCGTCGACGAGACCCAGTACTTC. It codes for CASVDETQYF.